This T cell receptor beta chain was captured by sequencing in a study of T-cell memory formation after mild COVID-19. Constant-segment primers were used for 5'RACE, and the resulting TCR alpha and TCR beta cDNA libraries carried sample barcodes and UMIs. TCRdb independently ran MiXCR on the 5' RACE reads; one entry per CDR3 protein. The data show hundreds of thousands of distinct CDR3 sequences, around 17% seen once. Trimming took 5 bases from V and 2 from J, leaving 18 bases between them. From germline, CDR1 is SGHTA and CDR2 FQGNSA. The CDR3 has 16 amino acids. The rearrangement links TRBV7-2 to TRBJ2-5; the D gene is possibly TRBD2 (6 bases). Sequencing used PBMCs or a T cell subset sorted from them (not recorded which). The receptor comes from an adult woman who had mild COVID-19 (a few samples of this study predate the infection). Cell type and time point are not known. CDR3 in DNA: TGTGCCAGCAGCCCCTCTCCTGGGACTCCTCAAGAGACCCAGTACTTC. It translates to CASSPSPGTPQETQYF.